A single T cell receptor beta chain is shown here with its context. V was clipped by 1 base and J by 6 bases; unmatched bases: 3. This CDR3 region has 14 residues. The V gene's germline CDR1 is SEHNR and CDR2 FQNEAQ (reference sequence). The data are from a study of shared clonotypes between healthy human individuals. Measured with immunoSEQ multiplex PCR; TCRdb has only the in-frame clones, and not every one. The sample includes under 1 million clones, approximately 96% of them seen just once. Naive CD8 cells, CD45RO-negative and positively selected for CCR7, excluded terminally differentiated effector memory CD45RA+ cells.

Sequenced: naive CD8+ T cells sorted from blood. The receptor's source is a man aged 30-40 years in good health. The J gene is TRBJ2-1, the V gene TRBV7-9; 7 bases match TRBD2. The CDR3 DNA reads TGTGCCAGCAGCTTAGTTGGCGGGAGCAATGAGCAGTTCTTC. Protein: CASSLVGGSNEQFF.